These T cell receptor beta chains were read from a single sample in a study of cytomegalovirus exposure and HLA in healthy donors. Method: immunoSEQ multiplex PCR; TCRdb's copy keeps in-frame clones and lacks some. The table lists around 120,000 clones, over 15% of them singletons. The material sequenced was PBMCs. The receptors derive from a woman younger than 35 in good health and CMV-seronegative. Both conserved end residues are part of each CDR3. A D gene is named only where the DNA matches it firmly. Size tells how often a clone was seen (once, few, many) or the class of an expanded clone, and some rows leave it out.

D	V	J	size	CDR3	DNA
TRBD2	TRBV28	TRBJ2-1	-	CASSLLTSALYNEQFF	TGTGCCAGCAGTCTCCTGACTAGCGCCTTGTACAATGAGCAGTTCTTC
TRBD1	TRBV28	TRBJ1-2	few	CASSPNDRVDGYTF	TGTGCCAGCAGTCCTAACGACAGGGTCGACGGCTACACCTTC
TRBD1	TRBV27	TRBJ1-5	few	CASSGTGGDQPQHF	TGTGCCAGCAGCGGGACAGGGGGCGATCAGCCCCAGCATTTT
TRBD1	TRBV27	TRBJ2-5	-	CASSLLGQPYQETQYF	TGTGCCAGCAGTTTACTGGGACAGCCCTACCAAGAGACCCAGTACTTC
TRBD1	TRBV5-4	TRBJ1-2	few	CASSLPVRGGYTF	TGTGCCAGCAGCTTGCCTGTCAGGGGGGGCTACACCTTC
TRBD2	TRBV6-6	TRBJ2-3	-	CASSPTPAGSEDTQYF	TGTGCCAGCAGCCCAACTCCAGCGGGGTCCGAAGATACGCAGTATTTT
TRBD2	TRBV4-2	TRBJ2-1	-	CASSQESSGGPSSYNEQFF	TGTGCCAGCAGCCAAGAGTCAAGCGGGGGGCCGAGCTCCTACAATGAGCAGTTCTTC
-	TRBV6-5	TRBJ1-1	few	CASTALRGKGEAFF	TGTGCCAGCACCGCACTCAGGGGAAAAGGCGAAGCTTTCTTT
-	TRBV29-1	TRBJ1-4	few	CSARLGGRGSTNEKLFF	TGCAGCGCCCGGCTGGGGGGGAGAGGGTCTACTAATGAAAAACTGTTTTTT
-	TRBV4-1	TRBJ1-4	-	CASSQDLGKLFF	TGCGCCAGCAGCCAAGACCTAGGAAAACTGTTTTTT
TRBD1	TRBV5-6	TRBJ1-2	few	CASSTRDRGFYGYTF	TGTGCCAGCAGCACGAGGGACAGGGGTTTTTATGGCTACACCTTC
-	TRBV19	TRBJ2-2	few	CASSIDRVGTGELFF	TGTGCCAGTAGTATAGACAGGGTTGGCACCGGGGAGCTGTTTTTT
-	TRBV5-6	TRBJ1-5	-	CASSFMRHSNQPQHF	TGTGCCAGCAGCTTTATGCGGCATAGCAATCAGCCCCAGCATTTT
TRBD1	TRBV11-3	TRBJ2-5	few	CASSQGTGQTQYF	TGTGCCAGCAGCCAAGGGACAGGGCAGACCCAGTACTTC
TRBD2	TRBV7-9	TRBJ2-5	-	CASSSGLLAIGETQYF	TGTGCCAGCAGCTCCGGGTTACTAGCGATTGGAGAGACCCAGTACTTC
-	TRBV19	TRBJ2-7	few	CASSIDRTYEQYF	TGTGCCAGTAGTATAGACAGGACCTACGAGCAGTACTTC